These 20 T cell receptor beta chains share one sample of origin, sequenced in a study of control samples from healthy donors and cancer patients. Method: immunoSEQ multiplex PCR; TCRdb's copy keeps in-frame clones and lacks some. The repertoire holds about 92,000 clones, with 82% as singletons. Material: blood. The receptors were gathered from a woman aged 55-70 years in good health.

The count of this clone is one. CDR3 protein: CASSLLAGEYNEQFF. The CDR3 nucleotides read TGTGCCAGCTCCTTACTAGCGGGAGAATACAATGAGCAGTTCTTC. This sequence joins TRBV5-5 and TRBJ2-1; 11 nucleotides align to TRBD2. Losses at the gene ends were 7 bases for V and 4 bases for J; bases not matched to a gene: 7. The CDR3 covers 15 residues. Germline values: CDR1 SGHKS, CDR2 YYEKEE (reference sequence).

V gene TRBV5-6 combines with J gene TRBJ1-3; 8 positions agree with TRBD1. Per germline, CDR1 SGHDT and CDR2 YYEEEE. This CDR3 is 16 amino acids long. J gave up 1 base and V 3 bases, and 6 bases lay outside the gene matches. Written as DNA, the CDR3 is TGTGCCAGCAGCTCGACAGGGGCCCCTTCTGGAAACACCATATATTTT. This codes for CASSSTGAPSGNTIYF.

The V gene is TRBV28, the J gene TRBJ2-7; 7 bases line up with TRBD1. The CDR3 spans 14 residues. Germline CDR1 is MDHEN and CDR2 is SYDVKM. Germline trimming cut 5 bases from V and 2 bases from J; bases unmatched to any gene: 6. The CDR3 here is CASSGRGSTYEQYF. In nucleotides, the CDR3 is TGTGCCAGCAGTGGCAGGGGGTCGACCTACGAGCAGTACTTC. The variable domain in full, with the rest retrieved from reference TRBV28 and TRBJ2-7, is DVKVTQSSRYLVKRTGEKVFLECVQDMDHENMFWYRQDPGLGLRLIYFSYDVKMKEKGDIPEGYSVSREKKERFSLILESASTNQTSMYLCASSGRGSTYEQYFGPGTRLTVT.

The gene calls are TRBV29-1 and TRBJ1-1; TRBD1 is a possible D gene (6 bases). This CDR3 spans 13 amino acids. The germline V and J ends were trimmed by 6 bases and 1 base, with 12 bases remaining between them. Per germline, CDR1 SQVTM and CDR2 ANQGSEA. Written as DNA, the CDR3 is TGCAGCGTGGATCGGGGGGCGAACACTGAAGCTTTCTTT. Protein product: CSVDRGANTEAFF.

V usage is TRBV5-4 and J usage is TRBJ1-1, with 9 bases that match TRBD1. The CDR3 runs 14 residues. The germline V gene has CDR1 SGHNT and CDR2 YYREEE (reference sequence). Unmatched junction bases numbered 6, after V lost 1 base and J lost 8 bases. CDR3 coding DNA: TGTGCCAGCAGCTTGAGGGGACAGGGATCCGAAGCTTTCTTT. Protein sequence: CASSLRGQGSEAFF.

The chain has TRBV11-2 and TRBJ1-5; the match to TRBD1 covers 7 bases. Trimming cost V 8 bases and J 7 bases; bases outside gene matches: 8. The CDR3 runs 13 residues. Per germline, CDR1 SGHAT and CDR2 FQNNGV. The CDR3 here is CASSPGGGQPQHF. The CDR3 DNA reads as TGTGCCAGCTCGCCAGGGGGGGGACAGCCCCAGCATTTT.

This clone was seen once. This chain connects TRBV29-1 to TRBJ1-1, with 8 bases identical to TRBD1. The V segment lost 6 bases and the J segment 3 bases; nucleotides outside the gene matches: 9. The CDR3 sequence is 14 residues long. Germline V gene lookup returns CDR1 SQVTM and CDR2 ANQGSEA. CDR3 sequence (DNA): TGCAGCGTGGCCCCCGGGACAGGCTACACTGAAGCTTTCTTT. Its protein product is CSVAPGTGYTEAFF.

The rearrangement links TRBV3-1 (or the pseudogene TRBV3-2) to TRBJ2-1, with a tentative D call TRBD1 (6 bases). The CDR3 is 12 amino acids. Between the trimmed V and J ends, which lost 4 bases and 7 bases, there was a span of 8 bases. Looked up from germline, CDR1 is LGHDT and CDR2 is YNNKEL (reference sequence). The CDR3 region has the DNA TGTGCCAGCAGCCGGGACACGAATGAGCAGTTCTTC. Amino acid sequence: CASSRDTNEQFF.

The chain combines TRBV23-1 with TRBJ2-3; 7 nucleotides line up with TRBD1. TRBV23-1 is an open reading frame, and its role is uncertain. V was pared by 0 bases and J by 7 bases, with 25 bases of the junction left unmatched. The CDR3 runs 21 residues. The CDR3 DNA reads TGCGCCAGCAGTCAATCGGCGAAGGGGGCTTTCGCCCCTCTCCTCGTCCATACGCAGTATTTT. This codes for CASSQSAKGAFAPLLVHTQYF.

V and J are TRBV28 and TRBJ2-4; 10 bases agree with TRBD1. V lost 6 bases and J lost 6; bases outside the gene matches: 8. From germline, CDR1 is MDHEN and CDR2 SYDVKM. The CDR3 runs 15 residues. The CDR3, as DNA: TGTGCCAGCAGAGGCCGGACAGGGGGTATAAACATTCAGTACTTC. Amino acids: CASRGRTGGINIQYF.

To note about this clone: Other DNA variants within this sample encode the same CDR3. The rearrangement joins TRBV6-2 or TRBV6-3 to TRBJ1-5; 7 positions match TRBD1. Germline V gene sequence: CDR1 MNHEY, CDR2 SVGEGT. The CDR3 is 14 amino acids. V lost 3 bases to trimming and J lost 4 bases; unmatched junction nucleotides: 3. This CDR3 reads CASSYIQGNQPQHF. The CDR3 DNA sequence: TGTGCCAGCAGTTATATACAGGGGAATCAGCCCCAGCATTTT.

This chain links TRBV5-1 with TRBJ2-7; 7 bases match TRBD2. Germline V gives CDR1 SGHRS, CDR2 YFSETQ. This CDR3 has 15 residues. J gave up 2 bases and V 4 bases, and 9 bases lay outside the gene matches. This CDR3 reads CASSRGWEGTYEQYF. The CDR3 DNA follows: TGCGCCAGCAGCCGGGGGTGGGAGGGAACCTACGAGCAGTACTTC.

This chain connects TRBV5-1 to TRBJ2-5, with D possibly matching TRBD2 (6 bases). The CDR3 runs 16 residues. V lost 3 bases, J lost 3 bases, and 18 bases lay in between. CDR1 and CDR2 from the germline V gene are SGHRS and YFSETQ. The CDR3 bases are TGCGCCAGCAGCTCGGGACTTCCGACCCTAAAAGAGACCCAGTACTTC. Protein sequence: CASSSGLPTLKETQYF.

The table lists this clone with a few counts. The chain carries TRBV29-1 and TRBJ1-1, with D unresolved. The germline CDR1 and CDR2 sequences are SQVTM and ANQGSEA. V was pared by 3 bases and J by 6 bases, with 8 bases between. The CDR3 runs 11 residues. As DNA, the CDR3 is TGCAGCGTTGAGGCCACGGCTGAAGCTTTCTTT. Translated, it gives CSVEATAEAFF. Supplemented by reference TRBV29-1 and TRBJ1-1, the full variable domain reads SAVISQKPSRDICQRGTSLTIQCQVDSQVTMMFWYRQQPGQSLTLIATANQGSEATYESGFVIDKFPISRPNLTFSTLTVSNMSPEDSSIYLCSVEATAEAFFGQGTRLTVV.

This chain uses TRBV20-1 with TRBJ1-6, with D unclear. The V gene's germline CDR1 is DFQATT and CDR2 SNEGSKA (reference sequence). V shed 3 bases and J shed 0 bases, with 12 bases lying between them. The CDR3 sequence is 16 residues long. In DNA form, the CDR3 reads TGCAGTGCTAGTGAAGACCGGCTCTCCTATAATTCACCCCTCCACTTT. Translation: CSASEDRLSYNSPLHF.

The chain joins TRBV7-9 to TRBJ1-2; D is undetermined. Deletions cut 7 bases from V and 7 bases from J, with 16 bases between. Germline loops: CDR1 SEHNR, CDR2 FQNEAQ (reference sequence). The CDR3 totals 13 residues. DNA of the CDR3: TGTGCCAGCACCCCGATATGGGCAAGTGGCTACACCTTC. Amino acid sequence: CASTPIWASGYTF. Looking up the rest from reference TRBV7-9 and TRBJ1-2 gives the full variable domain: DTGVSQNPRHKITKRGQNVTFRCDPISEHNRLYWYRQTLGQGPEFLTYFQNEAQLEKSRLLSDRFSAERPKGSFSTLEIQRTEQGDSAMYLCASTPIWASGYTFGSGTRLTVV.

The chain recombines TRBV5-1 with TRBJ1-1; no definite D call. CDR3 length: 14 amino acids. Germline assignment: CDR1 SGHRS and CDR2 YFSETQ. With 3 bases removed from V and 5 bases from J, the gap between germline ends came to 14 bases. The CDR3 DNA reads TGCGCCAGCAGCTCCAATGGGGAATCAACTGAAGCTTTCTTT. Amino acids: CASSSNGESTEAFF. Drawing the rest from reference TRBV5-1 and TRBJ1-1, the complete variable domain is KAGVTQTPRYLIKTRGQQVTLSCSPISGHRSVSWYQQTPGQGLQFLFEYFSETQRNKGNFPGRFSGRQFSNSRSEMNVSTLELGDSALYLCASSSNGESTEAFFGQGTRLTVV.

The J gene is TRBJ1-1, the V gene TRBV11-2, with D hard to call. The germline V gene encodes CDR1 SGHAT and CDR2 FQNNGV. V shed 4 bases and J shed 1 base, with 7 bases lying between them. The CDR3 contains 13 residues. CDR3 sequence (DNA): TGTGCCAGCAGCTCCGCTCGGAACACTGAAGCTTTCTTT. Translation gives CASSSARNTEAFF.

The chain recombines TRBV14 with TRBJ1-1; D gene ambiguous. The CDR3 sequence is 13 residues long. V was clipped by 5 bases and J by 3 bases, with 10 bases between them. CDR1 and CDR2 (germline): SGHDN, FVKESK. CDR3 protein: CASSLQQYTEAFF. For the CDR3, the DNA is TGTGCCAGCAGCTTACAGCAGTACACTGAAGCTTTCTTT.

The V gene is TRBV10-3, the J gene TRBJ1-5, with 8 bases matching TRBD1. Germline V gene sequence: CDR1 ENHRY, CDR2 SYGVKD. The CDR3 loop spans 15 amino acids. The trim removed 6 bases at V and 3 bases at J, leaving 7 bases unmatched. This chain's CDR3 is CAISQTGAFNQPQHF. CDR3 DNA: TGTGCCATCAGCCAGACAGGGGCGTTCAATCAGCCCCAGCATTTT.